A single sample is the source of the 17 T cell receptor beta chains below, sequenced in a study of human T cells and chemical hapten exposure. Time point noted: pre-sensitization, week 0. As for treatment: therapeutic diphenylcyclopropenone sensitization with weekly scalp DPC. TCRdb re-called the RACE reads with MiXCR, one entry per CDR3 protein. The sample lists about 80,000 distinct CDR3 sequences, 12% to 15% occurring once. This material consisted of whole blood, taken in connection with sensitization to the hapten diphenylcyclopropenone (DPC). The receptors stem from a woman between 45 and 60 years old with alopecia areata. Some clones in this sample may be carry-over from other donors' samples.

J is TRBJ2-7 and V is TRBV23-1, with D hard to call. TRBV23-1 is labeled an ORF, and its function is uncertain. V was cut by 0 bases and J by 3 bases, with 9 bases left in between. The CDR3 is 14 amino acids. CDR3 DNA sequence: TGCGCCAGCAGTCAATCAACCCAGGACTACGAGCAGTACTTC. This codes for CASSQSTQDYEQYF.

This clonotype was detected ten times or more. V is TRBV7-9 and J is TRBJ2-1, with D possibly called TRBD1 or TRBD2 (6 bases each). The V and J ends lost 2 bases and 16 bases respectively, with 18 bases between them. The germline V gene has CDR1 SEHNR and CDR2 FQNEAQ (reference sequence). CDR3 length equals 13 residues. The CDR3 loop reads CASSLSGGTRQFF. The CDR3 nucleotides are TGTGCCAGCAGCTTAAGTGGAGGGACACGCCAATTCTTC.

This clonotype was found a few times. The chain combines TRBV12-3 or TRBV12-4 with TRBJ2-3; no reliable D call. With 2 bases removed from V and 0 bases from J, the gap between germline ends came to 9 bases. The CDR3 runs to 15 residues. In nucleotides, the CDR3 is TGTGCCAGCAGTTTAAGTGCCTCCAGCACAGATACGCAGTATTTT. This encodes CASSLSASSTDTQYF.

This clonotype appeared a few times. The rearrangement uses TRBV5-5 and TRBJ1-5, with D tentatively TRBD1 (5 bases). Germline-derived CDR1 and CDR2 are SGHKS and YYEKEE (reference sequence). Trimming cost V 2 bases and J 0 bases, with 9 bases left between them. The CDR3 runs 15 residues. The chain's CDR3 is CASSFRTSSNQPQHF. CDR3 nucleotide sequence: TGTGCCAGCAGCTTTCGGACATCTAGCAATCAGCCCCAGCATTTT.

This clonotype was counted at least ten times. This rearrangement joins TRBV7-6 to TRBJ2-7, with D maybe TRBD2 (5 bases). V lost 5 bases to trimming and J lost 4 bases, with 18 bases between them. Germline V gene sequence: CDR1 SGHVS, CDR2 FNYEAQ. This CDR3 region has 15 residues. The CDR3, as DNA: TGTGCCAGCAGCCTTCTTAGTGGACGGGATTACGAGCAGTACTTC. Protein sequence: CASSLLSGRDYEQYF.

The chain carries TRBV6-5 and TRBJ2-7, with D tentatively TRBD2 (6 bases). Per the germline V gene, CDR1 is MNHEY and CDR2 is SVGAGI. CDR3 length: 14 amino acids. The V and J ends lost 5 bases and 7 bases respectively, with 18 bases between them. CDR3 nucleotides: TGTGCCAGCAGTACCGTGTCGGGAGCTAATGAGCAGTACTTC. Its translation is CASSTVSGANEQYF.

This clonotype was seen a handful of times. This sequence joins TRBV20-1 and TRBJ2-7; the D gene is possibly TRBD2 (6 bases). Between the trimmed V and J ends, which lost 6 bases and 3 bases, there was a span of 18 bases. This CDR3 contains 14 residues. CDR1 and CDR2 (germline): DFQATT, SNEGSKA (reference sequence). The chain's CDR3 is CSAISSRGNYEQYF. CDR3 sequence (DNA): TGCAGTGCCATCTCTAGCCGGGGGAACTACGAGCAGTACTTC.

In its sample, this clonotype was seen many times. This chain connects TRBV12-3 or TRBV12-4 to TRBJ2-7, with TRBD2 matching 13 bases. The CDR3 has 15 residues. With 5 bases clipped from V and 5 bases from J, the junction kept 6 bases outside the gene matches. DNA of the CDR3: TGTGCCAGCAGTCTGCGGACTAGCGGGGGAAACGAGCAGTACTTC. Residues: CASSLRTSGGNEQYF.

This clonotype was observed a handful of times. The rearrangement uses TRBV6-5 and TRBJ2-2; tentatively, D is TRBD2 (5 bases). The germline CDR1 and CDR2 sequences are MNHEY and SVGAGI. CDR3 length equals 15 residues. Trimming took off 2 bases at V and 4 bases at J, with 11 bases between the two ends. The CDR3 bases are TGTGCCAGCAGTTACGAGGGCGCGAGCACCGGGGAGCTGTTTTTT. Translation gives CASSYEGASTGELFF.

This clonotype was counted a few times. The V and J genes are TRBV3-1 and TRBJ1-3; D gene uncertain. V lost 4 bases, J lost 0 bases, and 7 bases lay in between. CDR1 is LGHDT and CDR2 is YNNKEL in the germline V gene (reference sequence). The CDR3 sequence is 14 residues long. The CDR3 sequence is CASSPEYSGNTIYF. The CDR3 DNA is TGTGCCAGCAGCCCGGAGTACTCTGGAAACACCATATATTTT. The whole variable domain, filled in from reference TRBV3-1 and TRBJ1-3, reads DTAVSQTPKYLVTQMGNDKSIKCEQNLGHDTMYWYKQDSKKFLKIMFSYNNKELIINETVPNRFSPKSPDKAHLNLHINSLELGDSAVYFCASSPEYSGNTIYFGEGSWLTVV.

The genes are TRBV11-2 and TRBJ2-5; the D is unclear. The CDR3 extends over 12 amino acids. The germline V and J ends were trimmed by 6 bases and 5 bases, with 10 bases remaining between them. Germline CDR1 is SGHAT and CDR2 is FQNNGV. CDR3 nucleotide sequence: TGTGCCAGCAGTCCCAACTGGGAGACCCAGTACTTC. Encoded protein: CASSPNWETQYF.

In its sample, this clonotype was seen many times. The CDR3 region is CASSLGVLAGEGEQYF. In DNA form, the CDR3 reads TGTGCCAGCAGCTTAGGAGTTCTAGCGGGAGAGGGCGAGCAGTACTTC. The chain is built from TRBV7-6 and TRBJ2-7; TRBD2 aligns across 10 bases. The CDR3 contains 16 residues. CDR1 SGHVS and CDR2 FNYEAQ come from the germline V gene. V trimming: 1 base; J trimming: 6 bases; junction bases outside the gene matches: 9.

This clonotype was detected a few times. This chain connects TRBV6-6 to TRBJ2-5; TRBD2 matches 10 bases. V was pared by 0 bases and J by 4 bases, with 5 bases of the junction left unmatched. The CDR3 is 16 amino acids. CDR1 is MNHNY, CDR2 SVGAGI, per germline (reference sequence). Here the CDR3 DNA reads TGTGCCAGCAGTTACTCGGGACTAGCGCTGGTAGAGACCCAGTACTTC. Translated: CASSYSGLALVETQYF.

The CDR3 nucleotides are TGCAGCGTTGAAGTTGGGGCGGACAGGTATAACCACGAGCAGTACTTC. It codes for CSVEVGADRYNHEQYF. The chain combines TRBV29-1 with TRBJ2-7; TRBD1 matches at 7 bases. CDR1 is SQVTM, CDR2 ANQGSEA, per germline. This CDR3 spans 16 amino acids. J was trimmed by 5 bases and V by 1 base; bases with no gene match: 14.

This clonotype was observed a few times. This chain's CDR3 is CASRPGTGGRYEQYF. CDR3 sequence (DNA): TGTGCCAGCAGACCCGGGACAGGGGGCAGGTACGAGCAGTACTTC. The rearrangement uses TRBV6-2 or TRBV6-3 and TRBJ2-7; 12 bases are a match to TRBD1. Germline V gives CDR1 MNHEY, CDR2 SVGEGT. After removal of 6 bases from V and 4 bases from J, the junction contained 7 bases not matched to a gene. The CDR3 is 15 residues long.

V gene TRBV5-1 combines with J gene TRBJ1-5; 9 bases line up with TRBD1. Germline lookup yields CDR1 SGHRS and CDR2 YFSETQ. CDR3 length: 15 residues. The V and J ends lost 0 bases and 5 bases, in that order; junction bases with no gene match: 3. This CDR3 reads CASSLARTGDQPQHF. The CDR3 DNA follows: TGCGCCAGCAGCTTGGCAAGGACAGGGGATCAGCCCCAGCATTTT.

CDR3 residues: CASSLDRPKAYTDTQYF. CDR3 bases: TGCGCCAGCAGCTTGGACAGACCCAAAGCCTACACAGATACGCAGTATTTT. This rearrangement joins TRBV5-1 to TRBJ2-3; D is uncertain. Trimming shortened V by 0 bases and J by 2 bases, and 16 bases separated the two germline ends. CDR3 size: 17 residues. Germline V CDR1 and CDR2: SGHRS, YFSETQ.